This T cell receptor (beta chain) was sequenced during a study of T-cell reconstitution after alpha-beta-depleted transplantation in children. Regarding the study as a whole: Several hundred graft clones that had expanded were reportedly the source of alpha-beta T cells about two months after transplant. At the one-year point after transplant, T-cell counts and TCRbeta diversity were found to come mostly from T cells that had been newly produced. High day-60 TCRbeta diversity in some patients came from surviving recipient T cells and thymic progenitors.

The CDR3 length is 14 residues. The germline V gene has CDR1 MGHRA and CDR2 YSYEKL. The V gene end was trimmed by 6 bases and the J gene end by 2 bases; junction bases not matched to a gene: 7. This clonotype was seen many times. Its antigen is not identified. Preparation of the TCRbeta library was carried out with unique molecular identifiers. TCRdb reanalysed the PCR reads using MiXCR and keeps one entry per CDR3 protein. The sample has 200,000 or so distinct CDR3 sequences; about 6% are singletons. The receptor comes from a girl under two years old with combined immunodeficiency, due to receive a stem cell transplant. The chain couples TRBV4-1 to TRBJ2-7; TRBD2 matches 7 bases. The material was PBMCs, obtained before TCRalphabeta/CD19-depleted stem cell transplant. The CDR3 coding sequence is TGCGCCAGCAGTCGGGTCCGGGGGGCCTACGAGCAGTACTTC. It translates to CASSRVRGAYEQYF.